This is a list of T cell receptor beta chains from one sample in a study of identifying expanded T cells in peripheral blood. Clones were read by immunoSEQ multiplex PCR, and TCRdb kept only the in-frame ones, dropping some. The sample consists of under 150,000 clones, 80% to 90% of them appearing once. The sample was blood. All receptors come from a person between 18 and 75 years old in good health. CDR3s include the opening cysteine and the closing phenylalanine or tryptophan. Clone size appears in some rows only: once, few, many, or a class for an expanded clone.

-,TRBV20-1,CSASEQPQHF
-,TRBV28,CASTAGQGTDTQYF
-,TRBV7-7,CASSPTGGNEKLFF
-,TRBV7-8,CASSQQGAGNQPQHF
once,TRBV5-1,CASSLELAGGPGRDEQFF
-,TRBV4-3,CASSQDRVYEQYF
few,TRBV5-1,CASSSGPPDSPLHF
-,TRBV18,CASSPDTMVNTEAFF
-,TRBV4-1,CASSLQGASRTYEQYF
-,TRBV5-1,CASSYAGASGNTIYF
once,TRBV5-8,CASSKRTGGFNEQFF
-,TRBV11-2,CASSLVGAARYF
-,TRBV30,CAWSVLGLINTEAFF
-,TRBV5-1,CASRVGGIDGANVLTF
-,TRBV6-6,CASSPEGASYEQYF
-,TRBV7-8,CASTRGGNYNEQFF
-,TRBV7-2,CASSPSGTSGALGETQYF
-,TRBV6-5,CASLAGPEQYF
-,TRBV19,CASKVGKGEQFF
-,TRBV28,CASSFGVAGRSETQYF
-,TRBV18,CASSPPAQGADTIYF
-,TRBV7-6,CASSPIRVAAEQYF
-,TRBV10-2,CASSESNNYEQYF
few,TRBV2,CAVSPNEQYF
once,TRBV18,CASSLWTSTETQYF
-,TRBV19,CASSGGQGAVIQYF
few,TRBV7-6,CASSWQPQETQYF
-,TRBV7-9,CASSNDRAPEAFF
-,TRBV18,CASSPGLANEQFF
-,TRBV27,CASSPPGGGRNTGELFF
-,TRBV15,CATSRPAGTGELFF
-,TRBV20-1,CSARRDYEQYF
-,TRBV5-1,CASSLRYRVQETQYF
-,TRBV6-5,CASSRQGRNYYGYTF
-,TRBV29-1,CSVSQGAVEQPQHF
few,TRBV7-8,CASSSGQNSPLHF
-,TRBV30,CAWSAQPNTEAFF
-,TRBV19,CASSGLTGADTGELFF
-,TRBV7-9,CASSLVGRREETQYF
-,TRBV20-1,CSARVGETQYF
-,TRBV4-2,CASSHLGDGNTIYF
-,TRBV7-3,CASSLSGGEGTQYF
-,TRBV28,CASRSVSNTGELFF
-,TRBV9,CASSLSLQETQYF
-,TRBV30,CAFSSGGPNTEAFF
-,TRBV9,CASSVGETVNTEAFF
once,TRBV9,CASSPRTGTYEQYF
once,TRBV28,CASTLGGIYGYTF
-,TRBV29-1,CSVSMNTEAFF
-,TRBV11-3,CASSAAGDTEAFF
-,TRBV29-1,CSVGSGARGTEAFF
-,TRBV4-3,CASSQGTSGGGPSTDTQYF
-,TRBV6-1,CASSEGGGTQYF